What follows are 9 T cell receptor beta chains derived from one specimen sequenced in a study of OX40 agonist ivuxolimab in advanced cancers. The repertoire was sequenced with immunoSEQ multiplex PCR; TCRdb's copy has only in-frame clones and lacks some. The data hold under 70,000 clones, with more than 75% observed a single time. The sequencing used CD4+ or CD8+ T cells sorted from blood, collected in a trial of the OX40 agonist ivuxolimab. Receptors originate from an adult with an advanced solid tumor such as melanoma, head and neck, liver or kidney cancer.

The rearrangement joins TRBV6-4 to TRBJ1-5; the D is unclear. V was trimmed by 4 bases and J by 5 bases, leaving 12 bases between them. Germline-derived CDR1 and CDR2 are MRHNA and SNTAGT. The length of the CDR3 is 14 residues. CDR3 DNA sequence: TGTGCCAGCAGTGGGAAGTTAAGGTATCAGCCCCAGCATTTT. This sequence encodes CASSGKLRYQPQHF.

The V gene is TRBV7-8, the J gene TRBJ1-1; 7 nucleotides align to TRBD1. Germline V gene lookup returns CDR1 SGHVS and CDR2 FQNEAQ. The CDR3 runs 16 residues. Trimming removed 5 bases from V and 0 bases from J; junction bases left unmatched: 9. The CDR3 loop is CASSPRQGPMNTEAFF. The CDR3 DNA follows: TGTGCCAGCAGCCCTAGACAGGGCCCTATGAACACTGAAGCTTTCTTT.

This chain joins TRBV10-2 and TRBJ2-5; 7 nucleotides agree with TRBD1. CDR1 and CDR2 (germline): WSHSY, SAAADI. The length of the CDR3 is 15 residues. V lost 2 bases and J lost 5; bases outside the gene matches: 8. DNA of the CDR3: TGCGCCAGCAGTGAGGCCGGGACAGCGTGGGAGACCCAGTACTTC. Amino acids: CASSEAGTAWETQYF.

This clone has only a few counts. The rearrangement joins TRBV2 to TRBJ2-7; D is perhaps TRBD1 (6 bases). The germline V and J ends were trimmed by 3 bases and 0 bases, with 12 bases remaining between them. The CDR3 loop spans 15 amino acids. Germline V gene sequence: CDR1 SNHLY, CDR2 FYNNEI. The CDR3 DNA reads TGTGCCAGCAGTGAGTGGACAGCCCGCTCCTACGAGCAGTACTTC. Residues: CASSEWTARSYEQYF.

This chain joins TRBV6-1 and TRBJ1-2; D unclear. Germline CDR1 MNHNS, CDR2 SASEGT. The V end lost 5 bases, the J end lost 10 bases, and 11 bases lay between the germline ends. The CDR3 has 11 residues. The CDR3 sequence: CASSYGRYYTF. The CDR3 coding sequence is TGTGCCAGCAGTTACGGCCGGTACTACACCTTC.

This chain connects TRBV5-6 to TRBJ1-6; 7 positions agree with TRBD1. The CDR3 loop spans 14 amino acids. Germline V lookup: CDR1 SGHDT, CDR2 YYEEEE. The ends lost 4 bases at V and 7 bases at J; junction bases unmatched: 5. CDR3 loop: CASSGDRENSPLHF. As DNA, the CDR3 is TGTGCCAGCAGCGGAGACAGGGAAAATTCACCCCTCCACTTT.

This clone was seen a handful of times. The genes are TRBV30 and TRBJ1-5; no reliable D call. The CDR3 contains 12 residues. Germline V gene sequence: CDR1 GTSNPN, CDR2 SVGIG (reference sequence). The V gene lost 2 bases and the J gene lost 4 bases, with 6 bases spanning the gap. CDR3 residues: CAWSRGNQPQHF. The CDR3 DNA sequence: TGTGCCTGGAGTCGGGGAAATCAGCCCCAGCATTTT.

By share, this clone counts as medium-sized (0.01 to 0.1%). The rearrangement joins TRBV11-2 to TRBJ1-1; 7 bases are a match to TRBD1. The CDR3 runs 14 residues. Germline V gives CDR1 SGHAT, CDR2 FQNNGV. After removal of 3 bases from V and 3 bases from J, the junction contained 4 bases not matched to a gene. CDR3 amino acids: CASSLAGGDTEAFF. CDR3 sequence (DNA): TGTGCCAGCAGCTTGGCAGGGGGGGACACTGAAGCTTTCTTT. The complete variable domain, with remaining parts taken from reference TRBV11-2 and TRBJ1-1, reads EAGVAQSPRYKIIEKRQSVAFWCNPISGHATLYWYQQILGQGPKLLIQFQNNGVVDDSQLPKDRFSAERLKGVDSTLKIQPAKLEDSAVYLCASSLAGGDTEAFFGQGTRLTVV.

The V call is TRBV28, the J call TRBJ2-3, with TRBD1 matching over 11 bases. Trimming at V came to 11 bases and at J to 3 bases, leaving 7 bases not matched to a gene. This CDR3 is built from 14 residues. CDR1 MDHEN and CDR2 SYDVKM come from the germline V gene. DNA of the CDR3: TGTGCCTCGAGTCGGGACAGGGGGACAGATACGCAGTATTTT. Its translation: CASSRDRGTDTQYF.